This TCR beta chain was retrieved from a study of cytomegalovirus exposure and HLA in healthy donors. The PCR employed 60 Vbeta primers together with 13 Jbeta primers. This table comes from immunoSEQ multiplex PCR, and its TCRdb copy is limited to in-frame clones, with some not included. The data show around 110,000 clones, under 80% seen once. This clone is a singleton in its sample. Its matching antigen is unknown. Findings of the study overall: Most TCR beta V segments were productive about 87% or about 30% of the time in an earlier analysis. Rates of TCR association differed by HLA locus in a later analysis, with DRB1 highest and HLA-C lowest.

Sequencing was done on a sample of PBMCs. The clonotype originates from a woman aged 40-49 years in good health and CMV-seropositive.

CDR3 loop: CASQRGWNTEAFF. The CDR3 DNA is TGTGCCAGCCAGAGAGGGTGGAACACTGAAGCTTTCTTT. V usage is TRBV6-5 and J usage is TRBJ1-1, with D hard to call. This CDR3 contains 13 residues. CDR1 MNHEY and CDR2 SVGAGI come from the germline V gene. The V end was cut by 8 bases, the J end by 1 base, with 11 bases between.